This T cell receptor (beta chain) was documented in a study of read filtering for tumor transcriptome and immune sequencing. Study-wide findings and caveats: Approximately 80% of IR-seq clonotypes had one read, totaling around 3.3% of reads; RNA-seq: approximately 73% and 42%.

There are many counts of this clonotype. The target antigen is unknown. This library used 300 to 500 ng RNA and molecular barcoded adaptors spanning alpha/delta and beta/gamma chains. MiXCR was run by TCRdb on the reads, yielding one entry per CDR3 protein. This table holds approximately 58,000 distinct CDR3 sequences, more than 9% found once. The CDR3 length is 16 residues. From germline, CDR1 is GTSNPN and CDR2 SVGIG (reference sequence). Trimming cost V 2 bases and J 0 bases, with 14 bases left between them. The genes are TRBV30 and TRBJ1-5, with TRBD1 as a possible D gene (6 bases). This receptor was obtained from a donor older than 35 with multiple myeloma. Input material: a population of CD138-negative cells sorted from bone marrow. In nucleotides, the CDR3 is TGTGCCTGGAGTATCGCAGGGGTTCTTAGCAATCAGCCCCAGCATTTT. Protein: CAWSIAGVLSNQPQHF. The full variable domain, in which reference TRBV30 and TRBJ1-5 provide the parts outside the CDR3, is SQTIHQWPATLVQPVGSPLSLECTVEGTSNPNLYWYRQAAGRGLQLLFYSVGIGQISSEVPQNLSASRPQDRQFILSSKKLLLSDSGFYLCAWSIAGVLSNQPQHFGDGTRLSIL.